This T cell receptor (beta chain) derives from a study of cytomegalovirus exposure and HLA in healthy donors. Remarks on this clone: Its antigen is still unknown.

Researchers ran the PCR with 60 Vbeta and 13 Jbeta primers. Under the authors' procedure: Approximately 11 million of 80 million to 85 million unique TCR beta chains were shared, per a later count. Sequencing was performed with immunoSEQ multiplex PCR; in TCRdb, only in-frame clones are kept and a portion is missing. V, J and clone size reflect that table, while D and trimming were determined from the DNA. The table shows fewer than 200,000 clones, with around 82% occurring only once. Germline CDR1 and CDR2: SGHDN and FVKESK. V gave up 0 bases and J gave up 3 bases, with 7 bases separating them. This CDR3 region has 14 residues. Overall study findings and caveats: Some TCR beta chains (roughly 150 of them) were listed as cytomegalovirus-associated. It was reportedly the case that the classifier diagnosed cytomegalovirus status with high specificity and sensitivity. Most TCR beta V segments were productive about 87% or about 30% of the time in an earlier analysis.

The material sequenced was PBMCs. The V gene is TRBV14, the J gene TRBJ2-3; TRBD1 is a possible D gene (6 bases). The receptor comes from a man aged 30 to 45 in good health and CMV-seronegative. CDR3 sequence reads: CASSQDRGTDTQYF. Written as DNA, the CDR3 is TGTGCCAGCAGCCAAGATAGGGGGACAGATACGCAGTATTTT.